This is a list of T cell receptor beta chains from one sample in a study of cytomegalovirus exposure and HLA in healthy donors. Sequencing was performed with immunoSEQ multiplex PCR; in TCRdb, only in-frame clones are kept and a portion is missing. This repertoire includes 150,000 to 200,000 clones. Sequencing was performed on PBMCs. These receptors were obtained from a woman aged 60 to 75 in good health and CMV-seronegative. Both conserved end residues are part of each CDR3. Each record gives: D gene, V gene, J gene, CDR3 DNA, CDR3 protein. A D gene is named only where the DNA matches it firmly.

-	TRBV11-1	TRBJ1-6	TGTGCCAGCAGCTCCGCGGCAGGGTCGGCTTCACCCCTCCACTTT	CASSSAAGSASPLHF
TRBD1	TRBV27	TRBJ1-5	TGTGCCAGCAGCCTTGACAGGGGGGAAAATCAGCCCCAGCATTTT	CASSLDRGENQPQHF
-	TRBV6-6	TRBJ2-7	TGTGCCAGCGCCCGACAGACTAGCTACGAGCAGTACTTC	CASARQTSYEQYF
TRBD1	TRBV7-2	TRBJ2-1	TGTGCCAGCAGGACACAGGGGGGCTCCTACAATGAGCAGTTCTTC	CASRTQGGSYNEQFF
-	TRBV2	TRBJ2-1	TGTGCCAGCCGGGACAATGAGCAGTTCTTC	CASRDNEQFF
-	TRBV7-9	TRBJ2-7	TGTGCCAGCAGCCCCAGGGGGGCGCGCGGGTTCTCCGAGCAGTACTTC	CASSPRGARGFSEQYF
TRBD1	TRBV30	TRBJ1-4	TGTGCCTGGGCTACCGGGACAGGGACTGAAAAACTGTTTTTT	CAWATGTGTEKLFF
-	TRBV5-4	TRBJ2-7	TGTGCCAGCAGTTCCCTAGGGGGGGTCTACGAGCAGTACTTC	CASSSLGGVYEQYF
TRBD1	TRBV25-1	TRBJ1-1	TGTGCCGCACGGGGACAGGGTCCCACTGAAGCTTTCTTT	CAARGQGPTEAFF
TRBD2	TRBV7-2	TRBJ2-7	TGTGCCAGCAGCTTAGGGGCTAGCGGGGGGGGATACGAGCAGTACTTC	CASSLGASGGGYEQYF
-	TRBV5-1	TRBJ1-1	TGCGCCAGCAGCAATAGAGGCAGGGAGAACACTGAAGCTTTCTTT	CASSNRGRENTEAFF